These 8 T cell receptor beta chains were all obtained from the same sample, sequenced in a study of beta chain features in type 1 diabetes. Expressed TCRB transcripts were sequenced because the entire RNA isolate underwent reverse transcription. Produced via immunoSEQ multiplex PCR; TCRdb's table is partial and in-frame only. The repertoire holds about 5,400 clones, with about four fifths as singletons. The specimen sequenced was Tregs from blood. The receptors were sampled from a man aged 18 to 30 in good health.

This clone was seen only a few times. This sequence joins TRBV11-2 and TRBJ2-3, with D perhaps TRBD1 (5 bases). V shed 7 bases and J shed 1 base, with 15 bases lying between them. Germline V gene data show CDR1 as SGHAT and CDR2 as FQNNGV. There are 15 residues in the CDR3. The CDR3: CASTSRVFGTDTQYF. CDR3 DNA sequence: TGTGCCAGCACCTCCAGGGTCTTCGGCACAGATACGCAGTATTTT.

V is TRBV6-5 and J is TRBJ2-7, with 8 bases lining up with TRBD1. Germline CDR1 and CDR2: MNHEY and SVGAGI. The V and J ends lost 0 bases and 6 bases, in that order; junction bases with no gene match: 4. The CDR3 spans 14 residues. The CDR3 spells CASSYSRQGTEQYF. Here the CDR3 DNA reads TGTGCCAGCAGTTACTCCAGACAGGGGACCGAGCAGTACTTC.

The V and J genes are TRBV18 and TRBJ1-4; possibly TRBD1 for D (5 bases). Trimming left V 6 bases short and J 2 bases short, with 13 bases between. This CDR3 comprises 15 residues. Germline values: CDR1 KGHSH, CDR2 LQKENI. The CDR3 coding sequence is TGTGCCAGCTCGCATGATGGGGGGACTAATGAAAAACTGTTTTTT. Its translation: CASSHDGGTNEKLFF.

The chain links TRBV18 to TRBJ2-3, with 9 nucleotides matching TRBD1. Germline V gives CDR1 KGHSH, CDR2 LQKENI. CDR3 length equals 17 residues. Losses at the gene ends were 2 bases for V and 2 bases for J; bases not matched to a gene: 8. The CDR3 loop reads CASSPITGTGPTDTQYF. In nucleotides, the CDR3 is TGTGCCAGCTCACCAATAACCGGGACAGGGCCCACAGATACGCAGTATTTT.

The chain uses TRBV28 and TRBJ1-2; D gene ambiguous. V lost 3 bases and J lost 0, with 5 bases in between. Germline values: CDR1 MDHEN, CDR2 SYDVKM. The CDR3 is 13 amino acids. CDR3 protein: CASSFTANYGYTF. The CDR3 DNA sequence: TGTGCCAGCAGTTTTACAGCTAACTATGGCTACACCTTC.

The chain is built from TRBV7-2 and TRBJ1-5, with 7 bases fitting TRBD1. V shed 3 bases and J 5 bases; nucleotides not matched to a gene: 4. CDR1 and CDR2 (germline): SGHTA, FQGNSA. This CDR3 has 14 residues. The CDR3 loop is CASSLGRGHQPQHF. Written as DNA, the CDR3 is TGTGCCAGCAGCTTGGGTAGGGGGCATCAGCCCCAGCATTTT.

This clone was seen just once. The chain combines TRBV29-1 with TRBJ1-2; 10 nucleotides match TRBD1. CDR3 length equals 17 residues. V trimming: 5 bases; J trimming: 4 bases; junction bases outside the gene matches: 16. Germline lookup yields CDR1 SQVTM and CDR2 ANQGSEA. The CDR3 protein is CSVSPPGDRGFPYGYTF. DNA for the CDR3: TGCAGCGTTAGCCCCCCTGGGGACAGGGGATTCCCCTATGGCTACACCTTC.

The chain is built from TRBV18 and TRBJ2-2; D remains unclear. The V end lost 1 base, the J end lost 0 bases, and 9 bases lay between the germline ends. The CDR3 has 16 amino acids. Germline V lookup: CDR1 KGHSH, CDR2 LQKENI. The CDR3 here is CASSPLEPTNTGELFF. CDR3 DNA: TGTGCCAGCTCACCACTTGAACCTACGAACACCGGGGAGCTGTTTTTT.